This TCR beta chain was observed in a study of blood T cells in healthy people across ages. Notes on the study in general: Long-lived donors carried more naive CD4+ cells and greater diversity than aged donors. Expanded clonotype shifts may have been confounded, as the donors had an unknown CMV status.

The CDR3 length is 14 residues. Germline CDR1 reads SGHRS; CDR2 reads YFSETQ. V dropped 4 bases and J dropped 8 bases, with 15 bases sitting between them. With respect to this clonotype: The antigen is unknown.

Primers used in a second PCR of about 7 to 11 cycles were a sample-barcoded 5' primer and a J-beta primer mix. Each cDNA molecule was tagged by a template-switch adaptor with 12 random nucleotides. TCRdb processed the 5' RACE reads anew with MiXCR; each CDR3 protein has one entry. The table includes 1.5 million to 2 million distinct CDR3 sequences, about 31% detected once. The rearrangement links TRBV5-1 to TRBJ1-4; D might be TRBD1 (5 bases). This clonotype was obtained from a woman aged 30 to 39 in good health. Sequencing was done on a sample of blood. Here the CDR3 reads CASSPGRGAEKLFF. CDR3 DNA sequence: TGCGCCAGCAGCCCAGGGCGAGGCGCGGAAAAACTGTTTTTT. Looking up the rest from reference TRBV5-1 and TRBJ1-4 gives the full variable domain: KAGVTQTPRYLIKTRGQQVTLSCSPISGHRSVSWYQQTPGQGLQFLFEYFSETQRNKGNFPGRFSGRQFSNSRSEMNVSTLELGDSALYLCASSPGRGAEKLFFGSGTQLSVL.